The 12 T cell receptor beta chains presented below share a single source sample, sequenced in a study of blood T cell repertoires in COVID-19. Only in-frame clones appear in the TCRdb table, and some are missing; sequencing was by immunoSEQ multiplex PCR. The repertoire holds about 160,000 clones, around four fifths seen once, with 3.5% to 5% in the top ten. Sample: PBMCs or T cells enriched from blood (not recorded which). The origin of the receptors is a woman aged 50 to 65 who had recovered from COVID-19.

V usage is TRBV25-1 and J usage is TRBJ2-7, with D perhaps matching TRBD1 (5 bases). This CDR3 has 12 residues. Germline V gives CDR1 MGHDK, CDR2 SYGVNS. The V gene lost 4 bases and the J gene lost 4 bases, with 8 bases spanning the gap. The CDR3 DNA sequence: TGTGCCAGCAGTGGGGGCCCTTACGAGCAGTACGTC. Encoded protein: CASSGGPYEQYV.

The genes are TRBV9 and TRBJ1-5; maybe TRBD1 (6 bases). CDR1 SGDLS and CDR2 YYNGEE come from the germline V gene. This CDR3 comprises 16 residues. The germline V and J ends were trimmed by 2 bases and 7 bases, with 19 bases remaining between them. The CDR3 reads CASSVSAGAGNQPQHF. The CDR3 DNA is TGTGCCAGCAGCGTCTCCGCGGGGGCAGGGAACCAGCCCCAGCATTTT. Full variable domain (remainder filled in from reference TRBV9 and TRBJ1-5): DSGVTQTPKHLITATGQRVTLRCSPRSGDLSVYWYQQSLDQGLQFLIQYYNGEERAKGNILERFSAQQFPDLHSELNLSSLELGDSALYFCASSVSAGAGNQPQHFGDGTRLSIL.

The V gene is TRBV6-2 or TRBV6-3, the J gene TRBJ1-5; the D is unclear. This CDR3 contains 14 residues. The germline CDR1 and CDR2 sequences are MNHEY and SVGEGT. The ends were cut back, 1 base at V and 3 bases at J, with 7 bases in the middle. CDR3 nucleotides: TGTGCCAGCAGTTACTATTCTTCCAATCAGCCCCAGCATTTT. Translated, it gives CASSYYSSNQPQHF.

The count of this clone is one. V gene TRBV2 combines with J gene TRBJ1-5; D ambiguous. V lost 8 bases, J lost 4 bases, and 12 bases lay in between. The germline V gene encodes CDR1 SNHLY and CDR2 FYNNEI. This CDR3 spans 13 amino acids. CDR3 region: CASEEGRNQPQHF. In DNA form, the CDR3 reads TGTGCCAGCGAGGAGGGAAGGAATCAGCCCCAGCATTTT.

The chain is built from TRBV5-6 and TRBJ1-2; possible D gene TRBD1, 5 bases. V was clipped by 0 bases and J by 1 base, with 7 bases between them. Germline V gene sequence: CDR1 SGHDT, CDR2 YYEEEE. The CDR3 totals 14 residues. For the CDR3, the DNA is TGTGCCAGCAGCTTGGTAGACAGTAACTATGGCTACACCTTC. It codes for CASSLVDSNYGYTF.

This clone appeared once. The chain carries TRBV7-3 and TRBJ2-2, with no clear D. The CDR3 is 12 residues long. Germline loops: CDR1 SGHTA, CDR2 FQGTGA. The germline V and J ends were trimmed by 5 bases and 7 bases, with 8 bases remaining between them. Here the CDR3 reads CASSPANGELFF. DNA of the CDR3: TGTGCCAGCAGCCCCGCGAACGGGGAGCTGTTTTTT.

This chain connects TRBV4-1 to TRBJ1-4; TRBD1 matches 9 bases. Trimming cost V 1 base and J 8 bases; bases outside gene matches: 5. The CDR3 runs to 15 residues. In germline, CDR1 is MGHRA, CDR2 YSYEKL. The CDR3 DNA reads TGCGCCAGCAGCCAAGTCGGCGACAGGGGGGAAAAACTGTTTTTT. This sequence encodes CASSQVGDRGEKLFF.

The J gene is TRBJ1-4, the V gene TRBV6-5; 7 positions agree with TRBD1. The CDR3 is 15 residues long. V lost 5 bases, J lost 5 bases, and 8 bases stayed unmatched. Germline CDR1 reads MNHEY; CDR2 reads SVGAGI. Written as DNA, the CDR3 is TGTGCCAGCAGTCACGGCCAGGGGGGCAATGAAAAACTGTTTTTT. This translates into CASSHGQGGNEKLFF.

CDR3 in amino acids: CASSSTPRGGNTQYF. The DNA of the CDR3 is TGTGCCAGCAGTTCGACCCCGCGGGGGGGGAATACGCAGTATTTT. The chain has TRBV6-2 or TRBV6-3 and TRBJ2-3; 9 bases line up with TRBD2. Germline V CDR1 and CDR2: MNHEY, SVGEGT. The V and J ends lost 4 bases and 7 bases, in that order; junction bases with no gene match: 9. The CDR3 length is 15 residues.

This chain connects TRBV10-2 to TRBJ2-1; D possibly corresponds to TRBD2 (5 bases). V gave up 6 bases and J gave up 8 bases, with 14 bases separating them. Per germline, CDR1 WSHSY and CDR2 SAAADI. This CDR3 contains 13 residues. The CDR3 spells CASRTGMGDEQFF. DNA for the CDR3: TGCGCCAGCAGGACCGGGATGGGCGATGAGCAGTTCTTC.

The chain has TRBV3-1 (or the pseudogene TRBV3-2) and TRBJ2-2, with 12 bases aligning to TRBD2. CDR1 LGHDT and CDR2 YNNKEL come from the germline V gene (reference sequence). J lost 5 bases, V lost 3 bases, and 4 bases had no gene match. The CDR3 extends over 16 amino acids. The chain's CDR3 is CASSHRTSGRTGELFF. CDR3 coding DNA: TGTGCCAGCAGCCACCGAACTAGCGGGAGGACCGGGGAGCTGTTTTTT.

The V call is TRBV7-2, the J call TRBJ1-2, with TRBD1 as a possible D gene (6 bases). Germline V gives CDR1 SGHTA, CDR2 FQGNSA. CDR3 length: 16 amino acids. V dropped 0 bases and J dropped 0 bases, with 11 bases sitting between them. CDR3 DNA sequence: TGTGCCAGCAGCTTAGCGGGGGCCGGAGCTAACTATGGCTACACCTTC. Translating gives CASSLAGAGANYGYTF. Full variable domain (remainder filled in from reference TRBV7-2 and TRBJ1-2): GAGVSQSPSNKVTEKGKDVELRCDPISGHTALYWYRQSLGQGLEFLIYFQGNSAPDKSGLPSDRFSAERTGGSVSTLTIQRTQQEDSAVYLCASSLAGAGANYGYTFGSGTRLTVV.